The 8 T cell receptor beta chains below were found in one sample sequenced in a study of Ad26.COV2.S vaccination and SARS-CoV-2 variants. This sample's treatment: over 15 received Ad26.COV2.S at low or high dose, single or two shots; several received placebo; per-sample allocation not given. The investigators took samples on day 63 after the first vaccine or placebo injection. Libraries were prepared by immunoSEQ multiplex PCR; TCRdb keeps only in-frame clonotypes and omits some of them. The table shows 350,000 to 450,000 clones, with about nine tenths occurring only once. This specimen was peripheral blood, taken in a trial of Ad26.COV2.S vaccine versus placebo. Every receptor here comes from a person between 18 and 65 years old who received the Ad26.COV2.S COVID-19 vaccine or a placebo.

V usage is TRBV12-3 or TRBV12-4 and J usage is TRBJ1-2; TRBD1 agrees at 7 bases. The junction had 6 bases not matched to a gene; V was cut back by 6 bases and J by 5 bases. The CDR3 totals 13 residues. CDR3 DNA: TGTGCCAGCAGCCGGGACAGCTTATATGGCTACACCTTC. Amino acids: CASSRDSLYGYTF.

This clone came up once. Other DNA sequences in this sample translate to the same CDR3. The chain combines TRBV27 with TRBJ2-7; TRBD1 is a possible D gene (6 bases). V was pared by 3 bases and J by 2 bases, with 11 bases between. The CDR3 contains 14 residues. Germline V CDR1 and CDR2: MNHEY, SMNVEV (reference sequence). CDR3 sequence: CASSFRQEAYEQYF. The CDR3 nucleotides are TGTGCCAGCAGTTTTCGACAGGAGGCCTACGAGCAGTACTTC.

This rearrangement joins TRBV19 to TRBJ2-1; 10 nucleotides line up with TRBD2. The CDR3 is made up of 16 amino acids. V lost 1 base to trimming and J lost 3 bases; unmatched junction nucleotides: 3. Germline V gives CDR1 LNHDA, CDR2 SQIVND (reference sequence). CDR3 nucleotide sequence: TGTGCCAGTAGTATAGTGAGCGGGGGGGACTACAATGAGCAGTTCTTC. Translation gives CASSIVSGGDYNEQFF. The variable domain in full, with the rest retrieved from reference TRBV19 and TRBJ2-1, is DGGITQSPKYLFRKEGQNVTLSCEQNLNHDAMYWYRQDPGQGLRLIYYSQIVNDFQKGDIAEGYSVSREKKESFPLTVTSAQKNPTAFYLCASSIVSGGDYNEQFFGPGTRLTVL.

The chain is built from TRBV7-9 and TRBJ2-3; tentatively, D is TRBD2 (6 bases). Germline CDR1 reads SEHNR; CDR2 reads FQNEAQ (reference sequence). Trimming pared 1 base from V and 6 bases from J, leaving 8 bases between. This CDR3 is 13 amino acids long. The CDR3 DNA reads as TGTGCCAGCAGCTTAGAACGGGGGGATACGCAGTATTTT. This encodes CASSLERGDTQYF.

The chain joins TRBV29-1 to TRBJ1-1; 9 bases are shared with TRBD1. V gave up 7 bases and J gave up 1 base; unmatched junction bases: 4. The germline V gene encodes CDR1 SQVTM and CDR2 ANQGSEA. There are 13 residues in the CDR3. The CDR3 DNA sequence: TGCAGCGACCCGGGACAGGGGAACACTGAAGCTTTCTTT. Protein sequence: CSDPGQGNTEAFF.

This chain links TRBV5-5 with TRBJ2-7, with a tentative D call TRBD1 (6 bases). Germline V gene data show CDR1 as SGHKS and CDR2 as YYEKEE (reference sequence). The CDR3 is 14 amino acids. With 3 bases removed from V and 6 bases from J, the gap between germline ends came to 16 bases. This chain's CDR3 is CASSSARGFGEQYF. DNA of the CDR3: TGTGCCAGCAGCTCAGCCAGGGGTTTCGGCGAGCAGTACTTC. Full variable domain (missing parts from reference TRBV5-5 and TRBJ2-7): DAGVTQSPTHLIKTRGQQVTLRCSPISGHKSVSWYQQVLGQGPQFIFQYYEKEERGRGNFPDRFSARQFPNYSSELNVNALLLGDSALYLCASSSARGFGEQYFGPGTRLTVT.

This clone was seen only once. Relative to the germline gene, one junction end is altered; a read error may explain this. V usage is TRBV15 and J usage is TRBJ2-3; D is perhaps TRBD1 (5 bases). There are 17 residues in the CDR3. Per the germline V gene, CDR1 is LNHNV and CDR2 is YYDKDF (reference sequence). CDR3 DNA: TGTGCCACCAGCGGAGAGTCCTCAGGGTCCAGCACAGATACGCAGTATTTT. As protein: CATSGESSGSSTDTQYF.

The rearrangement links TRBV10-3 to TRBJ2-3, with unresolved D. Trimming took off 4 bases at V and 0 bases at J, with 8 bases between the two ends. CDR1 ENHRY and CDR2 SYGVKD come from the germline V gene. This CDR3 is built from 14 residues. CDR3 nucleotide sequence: TGTGCCATCAGTGGAAGCGTGAGCACAGATACGCAGTATTTT. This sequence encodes CAISGSVSTDTQYF.